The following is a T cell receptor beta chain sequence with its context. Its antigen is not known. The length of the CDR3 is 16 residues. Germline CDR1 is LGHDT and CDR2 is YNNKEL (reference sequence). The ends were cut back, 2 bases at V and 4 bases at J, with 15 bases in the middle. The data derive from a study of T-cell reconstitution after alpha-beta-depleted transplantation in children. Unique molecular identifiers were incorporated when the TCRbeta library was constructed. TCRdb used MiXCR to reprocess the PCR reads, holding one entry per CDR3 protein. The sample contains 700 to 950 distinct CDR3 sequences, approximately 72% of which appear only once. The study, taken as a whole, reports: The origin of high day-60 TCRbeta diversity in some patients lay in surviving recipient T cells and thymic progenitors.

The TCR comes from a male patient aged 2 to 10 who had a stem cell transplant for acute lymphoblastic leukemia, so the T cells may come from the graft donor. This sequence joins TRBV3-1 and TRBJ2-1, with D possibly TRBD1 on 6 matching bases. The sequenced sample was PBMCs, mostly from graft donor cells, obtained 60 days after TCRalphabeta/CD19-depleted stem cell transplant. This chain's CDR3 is CASSQQMGTIYNEQFF. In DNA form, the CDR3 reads TGTGCCAGCAGCCAACAAATGGGGACAATTTACAATGAGCAGTTCTTC.